Following are 10 T cell receptor beta chains from one sample sequenced in a study of blood T cell repertoires in COVID-19. Method: immunoSEQ multiplex PCR; TCRdb's copy keeps in-frame clones and lacks some. This sample has around 100,000 clones; roughly nine tenths occur once, and the top ten carry 17%. The sequencing sample was made of peripheral blood. These receptors were collected from a woman aged 80 or over in a cohort sampled during active COVID-19.

CDR3 protein: CASSSSAYEQYF. CDR3 nucleotide sequence: TGTGCCAGCAGTTCCAGCGCTTACGAGCAGTACTTC. The J gene is TRBJ2-7, the V gene TRBV6-6; D not resolved. Trimming took off 4 bases at V and 4 bases at J, with 8 bases between the two ends. The CDR3 loop spans 12 amino acids. The germline V gene encodes CDR1 MNHNY and CDR2 SVGAGI (reference sequence).

The chain couples TRBV18 to TRBJ2-3; 11 bases line up with TRBD1. Losses at the gene ends were 6 bases for V and 0 bases for J; bases not matched to a gene: 11. Germline CDR1 KGHSH, CDR2 LQKENI. The CDR3 length is 18 residues. The CDR3 region has the DNA TGTGCCAGCTCCGGACAGGGGGCCGAAACTCATAGCACAGATACGCAGTATTTT. Protein sequence: CASSGQGAETHSTDTQYF. The full variable domain, with the rest looked up from reference TRBV18 and TRBJ2-3, is NAGVMQNPRHLVRRRGQEARLRCSPMKGHSHVYWYRQLPEEGLKFMVYLQKENIIDESGMPKERFSAEFPKEGPSILRIQQVVRGDSAAYFCASSGQGAETHSTDTQYFGPGTRLTVL.

The chain uses TRBV7-6 and TRBJ1-5; D unclear. The CDR3 runs 12 residues. Per the germline V gene, CDR1 is SGHVS and CDR2 is FNYEAQ. V was cut by 0 bases and J by 9 bases, with 6 bases left in between. Here the CDR3 reads CASSLAVRPQHF. The DNA for the CDR3 is TGTGCCAGCAGCTTAGCCGTGCGGCCCCAGCATTTT.

The CDR3 is CASSPGVYTEAFF. The CDR3 DNA is TGTGCCAGCAGTCCCGGGGTTTACACTGAAGCTTTCTTT. The rearrangement uses TRBV6-5 and TRBJ1-1; no clear D gene. V was pared by 5 bases and J by 3 bases, with 10 bases between. The CDR3 sequence is 13 residues long. CDR1 and CDR2 (germline): MNHEY, SVGAGI.

This sequence joins TRBV6-1 and TRBJ1-2; 7 bases match TRBD1. This CDR3 spans 14 amino acids. V shed 2 bases and J 5 bases; nucleotides not matched to a gene: 5. Germline-derived CDR1 and CDR2 are MNHNS and SASEGT. The CDR3 protein is CASSELGTEYGYTF. The CDR3 DNA sequence: TGTGCCAGCAGTGAATTGGGGACAGAGTATGGCTACACCTTC.

V and J are TRBV2 and TRBJ2-3; maybe TRBD2 (6 bases). Deletions cut 3 bases from V and 4 bases from J, with 14 bases between. CDR1 SNHLY and CDR2 FYNNEI come from the germline V gene. This CDR3 comprises 15 residues. CDR3 in amino acids: CASSDQAGGSDTQYF. The CDR3 nucleotides are TGTGCCAGCAGTGATCAAGCGGGTGGGTCAGATACGCAGTATTTT.

The chain has TRBV18 and TRBJ1-1; D may be TRBD1 (6 bases). V lost 3 bases and J lost 5, with 13 bases in between. Per germline, CDR1 KGHSH and CDR2 LQKENI. The CDR3 sequence is 14 residues long. CDR3 bases: TGTGCCAGCTCACCGACAGAAGGGGGAACTGAAGCTTTCTTT. This codes for CASSPTEGGTEAFF.

V usage is TRBV12-3 or TRBV12-4 and J usage is TRBJ1-5, with D unclear. This CDR3 region has 12 residues. V was pared by 3 bases and J by 6 bases, with 6 bases between. CDR3 nucleotide sequence: TGTGCCAGCAGTTTCAGCGGTCAGCCCCAGCATTTT. Its translation is CASSFSGQPQHF.

The chain is built from TRBV3-1 (or the pseudogene TRBV3-2) and TRBJ2-5; D may be TRBD2 (7 bases). Germline assignment: CDR1 LGHDT and CDR2 YNNKEL (reference sequence). Trimming left V 1 base short and J 5 bases short, with 17 bases between. This CDR3 is 16 amino acids long. CDR3 residues: CASSQGGSGGLETQYF. The CDR3 region has the DNA TGTGCCAGCAGCCAAGGAGGGTCGGGGGGCCTTGAGACCCAGTACTTC.

This chain links TRBV27 with TRBJ2-7; D possibly corresponds to TRBD2 (7 bases). This CDR3 is 17 amino acids long. V lost 6 bases and J lost 2, with 23 bases in between. The V gene's germline CDR1 is MNHEY and CDR2 SMNVEV (reference sequence). CDR3 in amino acids: CASSFNPPGRGAYEQYF. CDR3 nucleotide sequence: TGTGCCAGCAGCTTCAACCCTCCTGGGAGGGGGGCCTACGAGCAGTACTTC.